This T cell receptor (beta chain) was sequenced during a study of T cells in localized non-small cell lung cancer. Study results and caveats: Highest T cell clonality was seen in uninvolved adjacent lung, surpassing that measured in tumor. Detection in adjacent lung was observed for a median roughly 62 of the top 100 tumor clones.

This clone was seen once. Its antigen is still unknown. Produced via immunoSEQ multiplex PCR; TCRdb's table is partial and in-frame only. In the table there are around 40,000 clones, 88% of which are singletons. Sequencing used peripheral blood, obtained before any cancer treatment. The source of this sequence is a female donor of 60 years or more with stage I squamous cell lung carcinoma.

This CDR3 is CASSQGPANTGELFF. The CDR3, as DNA: TGCGCCAGCAGCCAAGGACCGGCCAACACCGGGGAGCTGTTTTTT. The V call is TRBV4-3, the J call TRBJ2-2; D is uncertain. The CDR3 length is 15 residues. Germline CDR1 LGHNA, CDR2 YSLEER. Trimming left V 1 base short and J 2 bases short, with 8 bases between.